This entry is about one T cell receptor beta chain. This sample stems from a study of control samples from healthy donors and cancer patients. Only in-frame clones appear in the TCRdb table, and some are missing; sequencing was by immunoSEQ multiplex PCR. Here the sample spans under 200,000 clones, 94% being singletons. The CDR3 contains 14 residues. The germline V gene has CDR1 SGHRS and CDR2 YFSETQ. The V end was cut by 0 bases, the J end by 6 bases, with 12 bases between. The chain has TRBV5-1 and TRBJ1-1; possible D gene TRBD1, 5 bases. The sample consisted of blood. This sequence was found in a woman between 40 and 50 years old in good health. CDR3 residues: CASSLGAAGPEAFF. In DNA, the CDR3 is TGCGCCAGCAGCTTGGGGGCTGCAGGGCCTGAAGCTTTCTTT.